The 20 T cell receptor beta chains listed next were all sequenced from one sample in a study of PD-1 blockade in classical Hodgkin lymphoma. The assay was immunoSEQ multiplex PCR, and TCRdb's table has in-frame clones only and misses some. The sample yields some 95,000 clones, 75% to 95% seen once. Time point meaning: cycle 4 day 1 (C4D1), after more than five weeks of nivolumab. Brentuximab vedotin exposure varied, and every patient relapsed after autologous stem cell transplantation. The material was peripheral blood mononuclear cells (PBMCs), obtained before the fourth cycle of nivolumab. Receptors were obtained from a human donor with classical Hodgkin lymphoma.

The CDR3 loop reads CAWKKGTEAFF. Written as DNA, the CDR3 is TGTGCCTGGAAGAAGGGCACTGAAGCTTTCTTT. The chain uses TRBV30 and TRBJ1-1, with unresolved D. Germline V lookup: CDR1 GTSNPN, CDR2 SVGIG (reference sequence). The CDR3 runs 11 residues. V lost 4 bases, J lost 4 bases, and 7 bases lay in between. Full variable domain (rest looked up from reference TRBV30 and TRBJ1-1): SQTIHQWPATLVQPVGSPLSLECTVEGTSNPNLYWYRQAAGRGLQLLFYSVGIGQISSEVPQNLSASRPQDRQFILSSKKLLLSDSGFYLCAWKKGTEAFFGQGTRLTVV.

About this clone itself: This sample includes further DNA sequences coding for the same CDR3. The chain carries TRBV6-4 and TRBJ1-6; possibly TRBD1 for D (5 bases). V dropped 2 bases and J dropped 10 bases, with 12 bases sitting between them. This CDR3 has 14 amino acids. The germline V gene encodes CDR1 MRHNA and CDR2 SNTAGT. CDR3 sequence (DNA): TGTGCCAGCAGTGACACCCCGGGGGACTCACCCCTCCACTTT. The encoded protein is CASSDTPGDSPLHF.

The CDR3: CASSSGQTYGYTF. CDR3 DNA: TGTGCCAGCAGTTCTGGACAGACCTATGGCTACACCTTC. The chain has TRBV6-5 and TRBJ1-2; possibly TRBD1 for D (6 bases). The CDR3 has 13 residues. Looked up from germline, CDR1 is MNHEY and CDR2 is SVGAGI. V lost 4 bases and J lost 4, with 10 bases in between.

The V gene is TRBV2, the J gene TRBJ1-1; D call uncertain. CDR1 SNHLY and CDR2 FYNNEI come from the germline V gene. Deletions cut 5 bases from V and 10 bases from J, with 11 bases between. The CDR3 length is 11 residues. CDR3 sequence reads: CASSQHERAFF. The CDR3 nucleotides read TGTGCCAGCAGTCAACATGAAAGAGCTTTCTTT.

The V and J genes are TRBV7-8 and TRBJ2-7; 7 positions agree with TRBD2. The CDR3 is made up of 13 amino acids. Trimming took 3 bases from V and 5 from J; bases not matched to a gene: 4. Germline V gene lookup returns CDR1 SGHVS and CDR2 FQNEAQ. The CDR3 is CASSFSGLNEQYF. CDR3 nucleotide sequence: TGTGCCAGCAGCTTTAGCGGGCTAAACGAGCAGTACTTC.

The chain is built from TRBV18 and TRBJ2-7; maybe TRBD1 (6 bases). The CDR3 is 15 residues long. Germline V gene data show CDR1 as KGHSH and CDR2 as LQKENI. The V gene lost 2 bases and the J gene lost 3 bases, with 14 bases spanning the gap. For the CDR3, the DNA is TGTGCCAGCTCACCATACCGGGACACCTACTACGAGCAGTACTTC. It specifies CASSPYRDTYYEQYF.

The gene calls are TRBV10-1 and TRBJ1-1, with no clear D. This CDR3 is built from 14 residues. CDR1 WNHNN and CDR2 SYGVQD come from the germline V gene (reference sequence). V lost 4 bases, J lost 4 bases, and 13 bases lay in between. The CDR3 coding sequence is TGCGCCAGCAGTGTCGAGGTTTACGGCACTGAAGCTTTCTTT. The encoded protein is CASSVEVYGTEAFF.

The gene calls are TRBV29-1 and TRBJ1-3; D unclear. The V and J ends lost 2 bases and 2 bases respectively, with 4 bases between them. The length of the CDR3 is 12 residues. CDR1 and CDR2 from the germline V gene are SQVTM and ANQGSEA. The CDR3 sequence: CSVERAGNTIYF. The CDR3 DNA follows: TGCAGCGTTGAACGGGCTGGAAACACCATATATTTT.

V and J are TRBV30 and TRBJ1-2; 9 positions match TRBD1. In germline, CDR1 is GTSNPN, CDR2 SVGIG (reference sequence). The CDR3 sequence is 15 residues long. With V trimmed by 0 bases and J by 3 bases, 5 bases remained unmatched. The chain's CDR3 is CAWSVKDRGDYGYTF. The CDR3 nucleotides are TGTGCCTGGAGTGTAAAAGACAGGGGGGACTATGGCTACACCTTC.

CDR3 amino acids: CASSRTSGGFSYNEQFF. In nucleotides, the CDR3 is TGTGCCAGCAGTCGGACTAGCGGGGGATTCTCCTACAATGAGCAGTTCTTC. The chain uses TRBV2 and TRBJ2-1; 13 positions agree with TRBD2. This CDR3 contains 17 residues. V lost 5 bases to trimming and J lost 0 bases; unmatched junction nucleotides: 4. CDR1 SNHLY and CDR2 FYNNEI come from the germline V gene.

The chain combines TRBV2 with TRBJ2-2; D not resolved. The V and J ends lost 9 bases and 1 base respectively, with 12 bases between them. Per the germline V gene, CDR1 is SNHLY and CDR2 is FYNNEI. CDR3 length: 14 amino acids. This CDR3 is CASLLDGNTGELFF. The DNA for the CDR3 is TGTGCCAGTCTATTGGACGGGAACACCGGGGAGCTGTTTTTT.

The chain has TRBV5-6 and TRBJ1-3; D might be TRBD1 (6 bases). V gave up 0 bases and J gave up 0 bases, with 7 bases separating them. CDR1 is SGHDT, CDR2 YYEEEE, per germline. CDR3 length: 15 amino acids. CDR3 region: CASSLGTVSGNTIYF. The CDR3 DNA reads TGTGCCAGCAGCTTGGGGACAGTCTCTGGAAACACCATATATTTT.

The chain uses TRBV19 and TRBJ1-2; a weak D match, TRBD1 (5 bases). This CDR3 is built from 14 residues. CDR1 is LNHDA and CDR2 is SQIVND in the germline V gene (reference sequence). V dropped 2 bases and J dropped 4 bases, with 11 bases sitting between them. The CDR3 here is CASSISAGGYGYTF. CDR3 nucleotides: TGTGCCAGTAGTATATCGGCGGGGGGCTATGGCTACACCTTC.

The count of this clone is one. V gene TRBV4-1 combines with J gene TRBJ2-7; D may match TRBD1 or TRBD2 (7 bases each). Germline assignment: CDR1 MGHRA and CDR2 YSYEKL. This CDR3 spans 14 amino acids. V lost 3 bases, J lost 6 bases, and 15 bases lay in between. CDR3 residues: CASSQGEGAREQYF. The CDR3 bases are TGCGCCAGCAGCCAGGGGGAGGGGGCCCGCGAGCAGTACTTC.

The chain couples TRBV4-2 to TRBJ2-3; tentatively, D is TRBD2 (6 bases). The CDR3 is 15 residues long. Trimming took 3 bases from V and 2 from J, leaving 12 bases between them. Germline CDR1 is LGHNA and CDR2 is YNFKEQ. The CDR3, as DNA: TGTGCCAGCAGCCAGGGTACTAGCCTCACAGATACGCAGTATTTT. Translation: CASSQGTSLTDTQYF.

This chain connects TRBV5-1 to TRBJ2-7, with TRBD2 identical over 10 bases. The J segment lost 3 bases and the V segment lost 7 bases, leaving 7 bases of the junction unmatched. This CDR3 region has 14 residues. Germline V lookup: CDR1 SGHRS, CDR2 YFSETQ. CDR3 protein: CASQTAGGSYEQYF. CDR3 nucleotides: TGCGCCAGCCAAACAGCGGGGGGGAGCTACGAGCAGTACTTC.

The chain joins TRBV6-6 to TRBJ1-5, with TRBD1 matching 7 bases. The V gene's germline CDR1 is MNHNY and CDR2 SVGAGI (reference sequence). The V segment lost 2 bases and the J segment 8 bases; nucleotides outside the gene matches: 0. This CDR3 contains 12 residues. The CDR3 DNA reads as TGTGCCAGCAGTTACGGACAGGAGCCCCAGCATTTT. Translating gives CASSYGQEPQHF.

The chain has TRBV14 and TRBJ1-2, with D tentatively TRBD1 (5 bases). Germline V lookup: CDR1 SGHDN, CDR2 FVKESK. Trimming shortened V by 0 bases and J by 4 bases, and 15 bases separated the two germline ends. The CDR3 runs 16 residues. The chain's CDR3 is CASSQEAIIGGYGYTF. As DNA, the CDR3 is TGTGCCAGCAGCCAAGAAGCAATCATTGGGGGCTATGGCTACACCTTC.

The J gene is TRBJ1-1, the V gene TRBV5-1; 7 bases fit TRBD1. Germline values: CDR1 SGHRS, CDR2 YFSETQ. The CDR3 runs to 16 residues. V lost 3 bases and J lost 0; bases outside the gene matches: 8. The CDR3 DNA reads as TGCGCCAGCAGCTCCTCAGGGGGGCTAATGAACACTGAAGCTTTCTTT. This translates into CASSSSGGLMNTEAFF.

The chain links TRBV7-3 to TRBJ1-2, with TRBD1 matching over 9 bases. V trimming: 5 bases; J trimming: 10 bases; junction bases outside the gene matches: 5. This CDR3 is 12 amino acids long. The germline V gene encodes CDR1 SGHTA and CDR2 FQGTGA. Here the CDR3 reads CASSRGQGPYTF. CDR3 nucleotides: TGTGCCAGCAGCCGGGGACAGGGACCCTACACCTTC.